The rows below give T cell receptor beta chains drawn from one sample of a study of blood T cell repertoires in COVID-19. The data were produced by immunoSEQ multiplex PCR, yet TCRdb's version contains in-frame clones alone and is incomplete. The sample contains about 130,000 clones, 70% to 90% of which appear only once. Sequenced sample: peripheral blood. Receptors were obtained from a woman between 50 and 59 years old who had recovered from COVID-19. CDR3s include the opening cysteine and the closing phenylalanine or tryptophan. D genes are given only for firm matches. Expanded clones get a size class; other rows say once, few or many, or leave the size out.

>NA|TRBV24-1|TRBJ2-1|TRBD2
CATSDPGLAGGTYNEQFF
TGTGCCACCAGTGACCCTGGACTAGCGGGAGGAACCTACAATGAGCAGTTCTTC
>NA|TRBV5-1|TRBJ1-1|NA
CASTSGYQLNTEAFF
TGCGCCAGCACTTCAGGCTACCAGCTGAACACTGAAGCTTTCTTT
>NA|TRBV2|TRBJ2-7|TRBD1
CASSETSGDRTTYEQYF
TGTGCCAGCAGTGAAACTTCTGGGGACAGGACTACCTACGAGCAGTACTTC
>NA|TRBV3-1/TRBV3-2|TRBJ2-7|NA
CASSLTGTYEQYF
TGTGCCAGCAGCCTAACAGGGACCTACGAGCAGTACTTC
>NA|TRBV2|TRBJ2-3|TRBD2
CASSEGLRGSGGSPYGDTQYF
TGTGCCAGCAGTGAAGGTCTTCGGGGTAGCGGGGGCTCGCCTTATGGGGATACGCAGTATTTT
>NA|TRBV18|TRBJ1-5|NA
CASSPPGGQGPQHF
TGTGCCAGCTCACCACCAGGAGGCCAAGGGCCCCAGCATTTT
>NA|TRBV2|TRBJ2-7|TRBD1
CASSTYLDRGRGEQYF
TGTGCCAGCAGTACATATCTGGACAGGGGGCGGGGTGAGCAGTACTTC
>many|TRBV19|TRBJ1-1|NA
CASFRGGVFTEAFF
TGTGCCAGTTTTCGTGGGGGGGTTTTCACTGAAGCTTTCTTT
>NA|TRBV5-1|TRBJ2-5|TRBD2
CASSPLAGEETQYF
TGCGCCAGCAGCCCACTAGCGGGAGAAGAGACCCAGTACTTC
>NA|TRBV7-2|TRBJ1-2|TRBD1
CASSLGTGGRGYTF
TGTGCCAGCAGCTTAGGGACAGGGGGACGGGGCTACACCTTC
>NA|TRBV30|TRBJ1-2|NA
CAWRHRDTRYTF
TGTGCCTGGAGACACCGGGACACCCGATACACCTTC
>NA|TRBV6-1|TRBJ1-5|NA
CASSDARGRKNQPQHF
TGTGCCAGCAGTGACGCGAGAGGGAGGAAAAATCAGCCCCAGCATTTT
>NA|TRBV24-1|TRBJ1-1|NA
CATSDWRGENTEAFF
TGTGCCACCAGTGATTGGCGGGGGGAGAACACTGAAGCTTTCTTT
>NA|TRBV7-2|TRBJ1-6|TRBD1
CASSLVARDRVESPLHF
TGTGCCAGCAGCTTAGTGGCCCGGGACAGGGTAGAGTCACCCCTCCACTTT
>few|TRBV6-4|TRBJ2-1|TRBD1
CASSWGQNNEQFF
TGTGCCAGCAGTTGGGGACAGAACAATGAGCAGTTCTTC
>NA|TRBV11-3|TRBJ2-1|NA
CASRGGASALQFF
TGTGCCAGCAGAGGGGGGGCTAGCGCTCTGCAGTTCTTC
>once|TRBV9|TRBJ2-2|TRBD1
CASSEGTVSTGELFF
TGTGCCAGCAGCGAAGGGACAGTATCTACCGGGGAGCTGTTTTTT
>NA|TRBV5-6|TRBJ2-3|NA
CASSSRDQITQYF
TGTGCCAGCAGCTCTAGAGACCAGATAACGCAGTATTTT
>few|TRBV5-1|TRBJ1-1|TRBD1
CASSLRQGLNTEAFF
TGCGCCAGCAGCCTAAGACAGGGGCTGAACACTGAAGCTTTCTTT
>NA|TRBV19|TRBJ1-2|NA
CASSIVVDLRGYGYTF
TGTGCCAGTAGTATAGTAGTCGATTTACGGGGCTATGGCTACACCTTC
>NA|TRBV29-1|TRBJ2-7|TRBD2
CSVAGLAGGPGYEQYF
TGCAGCGTTGCGGGACTAGCGGGAGGGCCGGGTTACGAGCAGTACTTC
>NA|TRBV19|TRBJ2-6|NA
CASTVGGANVLTF
TGTGCCAGCACAGTAGGCGGGGCCAACGTCCTGACTTTC
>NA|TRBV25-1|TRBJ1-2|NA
CASSEFLGRGYTF
TGTGCCAGCAGTGAATTCTTAGGGAGAGGCTACACCTTC
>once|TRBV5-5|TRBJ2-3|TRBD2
CASSPLAGGETQYF
TGTGCCAGCAGCCCACTAGCGGGAGGGGAAACGCAGTATTTT
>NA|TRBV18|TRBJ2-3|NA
CASSPVRSTDTQYF
TGTGCCAGCTCACCAGTCCGGAGCACAGATACGCAGTATTTT
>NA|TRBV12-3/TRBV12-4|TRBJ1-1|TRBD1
CASSFGRGRAFF
TGTGCCAGCAGTTTTGGCAGGGGGCGAGCTTTCTTT
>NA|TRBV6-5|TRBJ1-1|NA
CANTTGQPNTEAFF
TGTGCCAACACAACAGGACAGCCAAACACTGAAGCTTTCTTT